The 21 T cell receptor beta chains below were found in one sample sequenced in a study of cytomegalovirus exposure and HLA in healthy donors. The study ran its PCR with 60 Vbeta and 13 Jbeta primers. TCRdb keeps only in-frame clones here, not all; method: immunoSEQ multiplex PCR. Its clone listing holds roughly 50,000 clones. The sequencing sample was made of PBMCs. These receptors were obtained from a man aged 40-50 years in good health and CMV-seropositive.

The genes are TRBV9 and TRBJ2-3; weak D call: TRBD1 (6 bases). Germline V gives CDR1 SGDLS, CDR2 YYNGEE. This CDR3 is built from 16 residues. V shed 0 bases and J shed 1 base, with 12 bases lying between them. The CDR3 DNA follows: TGTGCCAGCAGCGTAGGGCAGGGGTCGGGCACAGATACGCAGTATTTT. This gives the protein CASSVGQGSGTDTQYF.

The V call is TRBV19, the J call TRBJ2-5, with 7 bases lining up with TRBD2. The germline gives CDR1 LNHDA, CDR2 SQIVND (reference sequence). The CDR3 loop spans 13 amino acids. J lost 5 bases, V lost 5 bases, and 5 bases had no gene match. The CDR3 nucleotides read TGTGCCAGTAGTGCCAGCGGGGTGGAGACCCAGTACTTC. It is translated as CASSASGVETQYF. The full variable domain, in which reference TRBV19 and TRBJ2-5 provide the parts outside the CDR3, is DGGITQSPKYLFRKEGQNVTLSCEQNLNHDAMYWYRQDPGQGLRLIYYSQIVNDFQKGDIAEGYSVSREKKESFPLTVTSAQKNPTAFYLCASSASGVETQYFGPGTRLLVL.

The chain uses TRBV7-8 and TRBJ2-1; no firm D call. Trimming removed 1 base at V and 9 bases at J, with 4 bases between. This CDR3 comprises 11 residues. Germline loops: CDR1 SGHVS, CDR2 FQNEAQ. The DNA of the CDR3 is TGTGCCAGCAGCTTAGTTAGTGAGCAGTTCTTC. It yields the protein CASSLVSEQFF.

The chain recombines TRBV7-2 with TRBJ1-2; 11 nucleotides match TRBD1. CDR3 size: 16 residues. V dropped 4 bases and J dropped 8; count of bases not matched to a gene: 12. Germline-derived CDR1 and CDR2 are SGHTA and FQGNSA. The CDR3 spells CASSSWTGGGSRGYTF. CDR3 DNA sequence: TGTGCCAGCAGCTCTTGGACAGGGGGCGGCTCTCGGGGCTACACCTTC.

The CDR3 nucleotides are TGTGCCAGCAGTACCCGGGACAGGGCACCCTACGAGCAGTACTTC. It encodes CASSTRDRAPYEQYF. The rearrangement joins TRBV6-6 to TRBJ2-7; 9 bases fit TRBD1. The CDR3 length is 15 residues. The J segment lost 2 bases and the V segment lost 5 bases, leaving 7 bases of the junction unmatched. Looked up from germline, CDR1 is MNHNY and CDR2 is SVGAGI (reference sequence).

Note on this clone: At one of its ends the junction is not consistent with the germline gene, which may arise from a read error. V gene TRBV7-7 combines with J gene TRBJ2-3, with TRBD2 matching over 7 bases. The CDR3 loop spans 16 amino acids. The germline V gene encodes CDR1 SSHAT and CDR2 FNYEAQ (reference sequence). The CDR3 coding sequence is TGTGCTAGCAGCCCAGGATCAGCGGGGACCACAGATACGCAGTATTTT. It specifies CASSPGSAGTTDTQYF.

This chain uses TRBV7-9 with TRBJ2-1; D remains unclear. The CDR3 contains 13 residues. V lost 4 bases and J lost 9, with 13 bases in between. From germline, CDR1 is SEHNR and CDR2 FQNEAQ (reference sequence). CDR3 region: CASSYLTLGEQFF. The CDR3 coding sequence is TGTGCCAGCAGCTACCTTACCCTCGGTGAGCAGTTCTTC.

This rearrangement joins TRBV19 to TRBJ1-4; 7 positions agree with TRBD1. J lost 8 bases, V lost 5 bases, and 8 bases had no gene match. CDR3 size: 14 residues. Germline V gene sequence: CDR1 LNHDA, CDR2 SQIVND (reference sequence). Written as DNA, the CDR3 is TGTGCCAGTAGTGGACAGGCCACGGGGGAAAAACTGTTTTTT. Protein sequence: CASSGQATGEKLFF. Supplemented by reference TRBV19 and TRBJ1-4, the full variable domain reads DGGITQSPKYLFRKEGQNVTLSCEQNLNHDAMYWYRQDPGQGLRLIYYSQIVNDFQKGDIAEGYSVSREKKESFPLTVTSAQKNPTAFYLCASSGQATGEKLFFGSGTQLSVL.

This chain links TRBV9 with TRBJ2-1, with TRBD2 matching 8 bases. V was pared by 4 bases and J by 7 bases, with 7 bases of the junction left unmatched. CDR3 length: 14 amino acids. In germline, CDR1 is SGDLS, CDR2 YYNGEE. The CDR3 sequence is CASSPRSGGNEQFF. The CDR3 coding sequence is TGTGCCAGCAGCCCCCGGTCGGGGGGGAATGAGCAGTTCTTC. The full variable domain, rest sourced from reference TRBV9 and TRBJ2-1, is DSGVTQTPKHLITATGQRVTLRCSPRSGDLSVYWYQQSLDQGLQFLIQYYNGEERAKGNILERFSAQQFPDLHSELNLSSLELGDSALYFCASSPRSGGNEQFFGPGTRLTVL.

The rearrangement joins TRBV7-9 to TRBJ1-4; 7 nucleotides align to TRBD1. In germline, CDR1 is SEHNR, CDR2 FQNEAQ (reference sequence). V was pared by 3 bases and J by 3 bases, with 7 bases of the junction left unmatched. This CDR3 is 16 amino acids long. The CDR3 DNA follows: TGTGCCAGCAGCTTCCAGGGGGGCAGGGCTAATGAAAAACTGTTTTTT. Amino acids: CASSFQGGRANEKLFF.

The chain combines TRBV2 with TRBJ2-2, with D possibly TRBD1 on 6 matching bases. Per the germline V gene, CDR1 is SNHLY and CDR2 is FYNNEI. The CDR3 runs to 16 residues. Between the trimmed V and J ends, which lost 2 bases and 1 base, there was a span of 11 bases. CDR3 protein: CASSELGTLNTGELFF. The CDR3 DNA reads TGTGCCAGCAGTGAACTCGGGACACTGAACACCGGGGAGCTGTTTTTT.

The V and J genes are TRBV19 and TRBJ2-5; a weak D match, TRBD1 (6 bases). V lost 5 bases, J lost 0 bases, and 16 bases lay in between. Germline lookup yields CDR1 LNHDA and CDR2 SQIVND (reference sequence). The CDR3 has 16 amino acids. CDR3 nucleotides: TGTGCCAGTAGTGGGTTTGGGACAACATACCAAGAGACCCAGTACTTC. Residues: CASSGFGTTYQETQYF.

The chain is built from TRBV4-1 and TRBJ1-2, with D possibly being TRBD1 (5 bases). Per the germline V gene, CDR1 is MGHRA and CDR2 is YSYEKL. The CDR3 is 16 residues long. The V gene lost 2 bases and the J gene lost 3 bases, with 16 bases spanning the gap. The CDR3 coding sequence is TGCGCCAGCAGCCAACTCCGGGGGTCAAAGGACTATGGCTACACCTTC. Translated: CASSQLRGSKDYGYTF.

A word on this clone: Relative to the germline gene, one junction end is altered; a read error may explain this. The genes are TRBV6-5 and TRBJ1-1; unclear D gene. CDR3 size: 15 residues. Germline V lookup: CDR1 MNHEY, CDR2 SVGAGI. The CDR3 DNA reads as TGTGCCAGCAGTTACTCTGCGGGGTTGAACACTGAAGATTTCTTT. Its protein is CASSYSAGLNTEDFF.

This chain joins TRBV7-2 and TRBJ1-1; TRBD1 agrees at 11 bases. CDR3 length: 14 residues. V trimming: 4 bases; J trimming: 5 bases; junction bases outside the gene matches: 3. In germline, CDR1 is SGHTA, CDR2 FQGNSA. DNA of the CDR3: TGTGCCAGCAGCTCGGGACAGGGGGAGACTGAAGCTTTCTTT. Translated: CASSSGQGETEAFF.

Note on this clone: Distinct nucleotide sequences in the sample also encode this CDR3. The chain links TRBV19 to TRBJ2-7; tentative D call: TRBD1 (5 bases). The CDR3 totals 14 residues. Germline-derived CDR1 and CDR2 are LNHDA and SQIVND (reference sequence). Between the trimmed V and J ends, which lost 1 base and 0 bases, there was a span of 7 bases. CDR3 in DNA: TGTGCCAGTAGTATAGGGCAGGGCTCCTACGAGCAGTACTTC. Translating it yields CASSIGQGSYEQYF.

About this clone: A read error may produce the germline difference seen at one junction end. This chain connects TRBV19 to TRBJ2-1, with 8 bases fitting TRBD2. Germline CDR1 and CDR2: LNHDA and SQIVND (reference sequence). There are 13 residues in the CDR3. The CDR3: CASSIQAGTRVVF. Written as DNA, the CDR3 is TGTGCCAGTAGTATCCAGGCCGGGACTAGAGTCGTCTTC.

The chain employs TRBV28 and TRBJ1-2; no firm D call. Deletions cut 5 bases from V and 5 bases from J, with 12 bases between. The CDR3 is made up of 13 amino acids. From germline, CDR1 is MDHEN and CDR2 SYDVKM. The CDR3 loop reads CASSPYGIYGYTF. The DNA of the CDR3 is TGTGCCAGCAGTCCCTACGGGATATATGGCTACACCTTC.

The chain carries TRBV6-1 and TRBJ1-3; the match to TRBD1 covers 9 bases. CDR1 and CDR2 (germline): MNHNS, SASEGT. The CDR3 loop spans 15 amino acids. V lost 3 bases, J lost 2 bases, and 2 bases stayed unmatched. The CDR3: CASSDRQGAGNTIYF. In DNA form, the CDR3 reads TGTGCCAGCAGTGATAGACAGGGGGCTGGAAACACCATATATTTT.

CDR3 nucleotide sequence: TGTGCCAGCAGTTGGAAGCGGAGCACAGATACGCAGTATTTT. Translated: CASSWKRSTDTQYF. The chain combines TRBV27 with TRBJ2-3; the D gene is possibly TRBD2 (5 bases). This CDR3 is built from 14 residues. V dropped 4 bases and J dropped 0 bases, with 8 bases sitting between them. The germline CDR1 and CDR2 sequences are MNHEY and SMNVEV (reference sequence).

The chain is built from TRBV19 and TRBJ2-1; 8 nucleotides agree with TRBD2. The CDR3 totals 15 residues. The ends lost 6 bases at V and 2 bases at J; junction bases unmatched: 6. Germline assignment: CDR1 LNHDA and CDR2 SQIVND (reference sequence). The CDR3 loop reads CASSTTSGAYNEQFF. The CDR3 nucleotides read TGTGCCAGTAGCACCACTAGCGGAGCCTACAATGAGCAGTTCTTC.